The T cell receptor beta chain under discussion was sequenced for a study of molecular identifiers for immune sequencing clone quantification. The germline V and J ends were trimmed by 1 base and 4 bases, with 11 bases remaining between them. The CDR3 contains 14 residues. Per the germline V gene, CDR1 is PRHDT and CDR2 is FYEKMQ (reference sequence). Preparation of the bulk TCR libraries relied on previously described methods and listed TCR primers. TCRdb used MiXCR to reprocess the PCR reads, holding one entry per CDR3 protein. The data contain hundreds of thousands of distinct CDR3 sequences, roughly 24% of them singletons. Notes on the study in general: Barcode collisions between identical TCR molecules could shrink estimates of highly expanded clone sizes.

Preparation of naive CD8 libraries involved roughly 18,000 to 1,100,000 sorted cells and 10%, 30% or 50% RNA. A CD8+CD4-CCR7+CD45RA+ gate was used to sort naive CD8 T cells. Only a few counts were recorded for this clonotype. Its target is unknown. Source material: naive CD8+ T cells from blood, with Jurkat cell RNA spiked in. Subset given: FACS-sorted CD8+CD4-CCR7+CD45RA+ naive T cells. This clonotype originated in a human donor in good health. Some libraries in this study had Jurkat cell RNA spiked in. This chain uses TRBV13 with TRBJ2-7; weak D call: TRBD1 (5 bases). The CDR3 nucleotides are TGTGCCAGCAGCTTAGAGGGGAACCGTTACGAGCAGTACTTC. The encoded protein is CASSLEGNRYEQYF.